These 3 T cell receptor beta chains originate from one sample sequenced in a study of T cell responses to AZD1222 COVID-19 vaccine. Libraries were prepared by immunoSEQ multiplex PCR; TCRdb keeps only in-frame clonotypes and omits some of them. The sample carries some 120,000 clones, over 75% recorded once. The specimen was peripheral blood, collected on day 0 of MenACWY control vaccination. These receptor sequences come from an adult in good health.

The chain uses TRBV11-2 and TRBJ2-2; 10 nucleotides line up with TRBD2. Germline V gives CDR1 SGHAT, CDR2 FQNNGV. This CDR3 has 19 amino acids. The V and J ends lost 5 bases and 2 bases, in that order; junction bases with no gene match: 14. The CDR3 region has the DNA TGTGCCAGCAGCGTACAGACACTAGCGGGGAGCCTCAACACCGGGGAGCTGTTTTTT. Translating gives CASSVQTLAGSLNTGELFF. Full variable domain (remainder filled in from reference TRBV11-2 and TRBJ2-2): EAGVAQSPRYKIIEKRQSVAFWCNPISGHATLYWYQQILGQGPKLLIQFQNNGVVDDSQLPKDRFSAERLKGVDSTLKIQPAKLEDSAVYLCASSVQTLAGSLNTGELFFGEGSRLTVL.

The rearrangement uses TRBV9 and TRBJ2-5, with 11 bases fitting TRBD2. J gave up 5 bases and V 4 bases, and 7 bases lay outside the gene matches. The germline gives CDR1 SGDLS, CDR2 YYNGEE. The CDR3 is made up of 15 amino acids. CDR3 sequence: CASSLSGGAVETQYF. CDR3 sequence (DNA): TGTGCCAGCAGCCTTAGCGGGGGGGCCGTGGAGACCCAGTACTTC.

The chain is built from TRBV6-1 and TRBJ2-3, with TRBD2 matching over 8 bases. The V and J ends lost 0 bases and 2 bases, in that order; junction bases with no gene match: 10. The germline V gene has CDR1 MNHNS and CDR2 SASEGT. The CDR3 length is 18 residues. CDR3 residues: CASSEAFTSGGITDTQYF. CDR3 sequence (DNA): TGTGCCAGCAGTGAAGCCTTCACGAGCGGGGGAATCACAGATACGCAGTATTTT.